Reported below is one TCR beta chain. These data come from a study of blood T cell repertoires in COVID-19. As for the study in general: In each case, the material was cDNA or gDNA derived from T cells, B-cell-depleted T cells, or PBMCs.

Germline CDR1 and CDR2: SGHRS and YFSETQ. The CDR3 spans 13 residues. Between the trimmed V and J ends, which lost 4 bases and 2 bases, there was a span of 7 bases. Original processing notes: Reference gene primer amplification gave nucleated cell count estimates. Measured with immunoSEQ multiplex PCR; TCRdb has only the in-frame clones, and not every one. Clonal size and the V and J genes are those of that table, whereas D and trimming came from the DNA. The sample includes roughly 350,000 clones, under 95% of them seen just once. This chain joins TRBV5-1 and TRBJ2-1; no definite D call. Sample: peripheral blood. This TCR came from a woman aged 18-29 years who had recovered from COVID-19. CDR3 sequence (DNA): TGCGCCAGCAGCCCATCCACCTACAATGAGCAGTTCTTC. This translates into CASSPSTYNEQFF.